What follows describes a single T cell receptor (beta chain). Its antigen is not known. A much larger clone sits a single nucleotide away, making a read error possible. The data stem from a study of regulatory T cells in long-lasting Graves disease. Whole-study results and caveats: Favored gene segments in persistent disease were TRBV28, TRBJ1-2 and TRBJ2-5. The study found lower TCR diversity in persistent Graves' patients than in newly diagnosed ones.

Deletions cut 5 bases from V and 4 bases from J, with 8 bases between. Germline-derived CDR1 and CDR2 are MDHEN and SYDVKM. The CDR3 consists of 12 residues. According to the study, TCR beta libraries were built with iRepertoire HTBI primers and CDR3-region Arm-PCR. TCRdb recomputed calls from the multiplex PCR reads with MiXCR, one row per CDR3 protein. This sample has approximately 470,000 distinct CDR3 sequences, with 15% to 20% found just once. The sample's time point: newly diagnosed GD, antithyroid drugs for less than 3 months. PBMC RNA was the source of the TCR library. This sample also appeared in a second study, on T cells in Graves' hyperthyroidism and ophthalmopathy. This second study says: The model's output predicted ophthalmopathy at a median of around 7 months prior to onset.

The clonotype was recovered from a man aged 35 to 55 with Graves disease. The V and J genes are TRBV28 and TRBJ1-1; no clear D gene. The specimen comprised peripheral blood mononuclear cells (PBMCs), sampled at new diagnosis, from a patient treated with antithyroid drugs. The CDR3 sequence is CASSISRTEAFF. CDR3 DNA sequence: TGTGCCAGCAGTATCTCTCGCACTGAAGCTTTCTTT.